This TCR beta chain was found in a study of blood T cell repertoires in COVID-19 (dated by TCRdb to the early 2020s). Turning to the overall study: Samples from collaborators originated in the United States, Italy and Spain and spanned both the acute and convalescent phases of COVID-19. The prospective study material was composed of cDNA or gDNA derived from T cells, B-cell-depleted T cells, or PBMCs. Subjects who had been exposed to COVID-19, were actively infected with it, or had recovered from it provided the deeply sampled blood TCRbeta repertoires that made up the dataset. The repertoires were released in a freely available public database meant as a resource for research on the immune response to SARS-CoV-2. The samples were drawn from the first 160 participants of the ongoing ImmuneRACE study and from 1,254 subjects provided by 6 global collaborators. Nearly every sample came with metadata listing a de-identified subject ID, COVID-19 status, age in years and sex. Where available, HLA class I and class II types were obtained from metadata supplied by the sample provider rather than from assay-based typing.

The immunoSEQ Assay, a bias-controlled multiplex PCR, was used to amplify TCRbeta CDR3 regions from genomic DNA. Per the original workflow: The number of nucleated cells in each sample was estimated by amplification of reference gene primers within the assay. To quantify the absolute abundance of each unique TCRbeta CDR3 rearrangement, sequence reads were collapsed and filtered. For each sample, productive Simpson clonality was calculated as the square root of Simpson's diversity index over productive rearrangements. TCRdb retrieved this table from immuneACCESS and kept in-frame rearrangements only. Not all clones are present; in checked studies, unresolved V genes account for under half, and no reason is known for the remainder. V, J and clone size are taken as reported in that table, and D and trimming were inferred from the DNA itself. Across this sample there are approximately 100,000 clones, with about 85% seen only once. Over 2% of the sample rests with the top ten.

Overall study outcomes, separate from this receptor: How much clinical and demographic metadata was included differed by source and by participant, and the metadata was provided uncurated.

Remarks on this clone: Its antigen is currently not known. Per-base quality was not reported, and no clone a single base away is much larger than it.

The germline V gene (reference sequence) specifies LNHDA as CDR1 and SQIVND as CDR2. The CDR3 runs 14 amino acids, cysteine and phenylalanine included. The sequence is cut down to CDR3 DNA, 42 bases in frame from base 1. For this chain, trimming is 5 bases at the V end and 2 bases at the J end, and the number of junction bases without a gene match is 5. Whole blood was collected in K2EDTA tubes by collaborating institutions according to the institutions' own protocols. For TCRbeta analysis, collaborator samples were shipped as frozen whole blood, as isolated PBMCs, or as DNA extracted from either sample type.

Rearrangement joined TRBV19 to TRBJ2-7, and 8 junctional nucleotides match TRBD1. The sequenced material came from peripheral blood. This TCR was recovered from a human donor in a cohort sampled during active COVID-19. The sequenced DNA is TGTGCCAGTAGTGAACCGGGACAGGCCTACGAGCAGTACTTC. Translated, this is CASSEPGQAYEQYF.